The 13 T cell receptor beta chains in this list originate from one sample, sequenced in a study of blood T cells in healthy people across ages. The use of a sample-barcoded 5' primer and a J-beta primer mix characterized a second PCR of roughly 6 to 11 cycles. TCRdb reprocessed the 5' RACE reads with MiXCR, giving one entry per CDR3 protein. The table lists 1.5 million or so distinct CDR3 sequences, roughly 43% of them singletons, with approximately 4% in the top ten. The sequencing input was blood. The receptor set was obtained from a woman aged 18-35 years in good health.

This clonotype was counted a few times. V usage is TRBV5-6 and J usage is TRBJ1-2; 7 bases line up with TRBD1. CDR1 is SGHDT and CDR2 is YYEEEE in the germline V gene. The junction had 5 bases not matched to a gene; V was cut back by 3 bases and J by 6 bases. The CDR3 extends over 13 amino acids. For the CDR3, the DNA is TGTGCCAGCAGCTGGCGACAGGGTGATGGCTACACCTTC. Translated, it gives CASSWRQGDGYTF.

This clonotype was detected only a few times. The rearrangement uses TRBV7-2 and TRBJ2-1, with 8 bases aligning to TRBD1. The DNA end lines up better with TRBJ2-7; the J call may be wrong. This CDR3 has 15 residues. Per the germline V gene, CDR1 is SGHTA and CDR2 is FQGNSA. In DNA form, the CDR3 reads TGTGCCAGCAGGCTCTGGACAGGGTCTTTCAATGAGCAGTACTTC. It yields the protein CASRLWTGSFNEQYF.

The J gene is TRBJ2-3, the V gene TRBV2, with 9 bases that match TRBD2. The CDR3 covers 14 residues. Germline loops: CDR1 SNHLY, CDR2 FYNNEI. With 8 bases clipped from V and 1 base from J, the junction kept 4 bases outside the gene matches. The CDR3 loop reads CASWPSGGTDTQYF. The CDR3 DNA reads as TGTGCCAGCTGGCCTAGCGGGGGCACAGATACGCAGTATTTT. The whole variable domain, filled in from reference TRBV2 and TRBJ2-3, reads EPEVTQTPSHQVTQMGQEVILRCVPISNHLYFYWYRQILGQKVEFLVSFYNNEISEKSEIFDDQFSVERPDGSNFTLKIRSTKLEDSAMYFCASWPSGGTDTQYFGPGTRLTVL.

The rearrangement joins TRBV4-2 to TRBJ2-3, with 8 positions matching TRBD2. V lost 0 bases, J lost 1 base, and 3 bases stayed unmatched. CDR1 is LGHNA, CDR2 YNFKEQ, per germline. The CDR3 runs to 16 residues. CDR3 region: CASSQEKAGGTDTQYF. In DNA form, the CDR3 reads TGTGCCAGCAGCCAAGAAAAAGCGGGAGGCACAGATACGCAGTATTTT.

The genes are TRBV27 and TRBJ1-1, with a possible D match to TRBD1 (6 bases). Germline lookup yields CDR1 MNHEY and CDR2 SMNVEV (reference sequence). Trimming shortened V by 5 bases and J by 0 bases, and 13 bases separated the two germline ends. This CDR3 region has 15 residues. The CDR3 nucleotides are TGTGCCAGCAGTCTACTTAGGGGGGTGAACACTGAAGCTTTCTTT. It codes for CASSLLRGVNTEAFF.

CDR3 in DNA: TGTGCCAGCAGCTACGGCGGGAGGGCCAAAGAGCAGTACTTC. Its protein is CASSYGGRAKEQYF. The V gene is TRBV6-5, the J gene TRBJ2-5; 9 nucleotides match TRBD2. The germline V gene encodes CDR1 MNHEY and CDR2 SVGAGI. There are 14 residues in the CDR3. V dropped 6 bases and J dropped 11; count of bases not matched to a gene: 13.

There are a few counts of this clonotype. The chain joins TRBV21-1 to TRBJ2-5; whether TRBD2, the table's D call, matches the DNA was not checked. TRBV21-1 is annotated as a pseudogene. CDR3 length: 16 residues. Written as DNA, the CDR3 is TGTGCCAGCAGCAGACCGGGACTAGCGGGAGGAGAGACCCAGTACTTC. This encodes CASSRPGLAGGETQYF.

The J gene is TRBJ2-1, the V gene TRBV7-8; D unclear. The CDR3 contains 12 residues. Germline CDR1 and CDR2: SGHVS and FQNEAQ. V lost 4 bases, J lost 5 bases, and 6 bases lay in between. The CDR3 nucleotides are TGTGCCAGCAGCTCCTTTAACAATGAGCAGTTCTTC. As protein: CASSSFNNEQFF. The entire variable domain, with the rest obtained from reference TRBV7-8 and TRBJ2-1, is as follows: GAGVSQSPRYKVAKRGQDVALRCDPISGHVSLFWYQQALGQGPEFLTYFQNEAQLDKSGLPSDRFFAERPEGSVSTLKIQRTQQEDSAVYLCASSSFNNEQFFGPGTRLTVL.

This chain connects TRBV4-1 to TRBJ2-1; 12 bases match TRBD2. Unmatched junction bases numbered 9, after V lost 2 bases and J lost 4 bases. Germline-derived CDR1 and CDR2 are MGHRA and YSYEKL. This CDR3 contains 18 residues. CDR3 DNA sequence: TGCGCCAGCAGCCAAACAGGGGCTAGCGGGGGGGCGTACAATGAGCAGTTCTTC. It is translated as CASSQTGASGGAYNEQFF.

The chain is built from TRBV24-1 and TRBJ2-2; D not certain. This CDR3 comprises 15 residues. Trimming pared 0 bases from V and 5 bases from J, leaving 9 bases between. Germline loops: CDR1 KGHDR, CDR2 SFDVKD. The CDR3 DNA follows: TGTGCCACCAGTGATTTGGGTGCGAGGACCGGGGAGCTGTTTTTT. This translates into CATSDLGARTGELFF.

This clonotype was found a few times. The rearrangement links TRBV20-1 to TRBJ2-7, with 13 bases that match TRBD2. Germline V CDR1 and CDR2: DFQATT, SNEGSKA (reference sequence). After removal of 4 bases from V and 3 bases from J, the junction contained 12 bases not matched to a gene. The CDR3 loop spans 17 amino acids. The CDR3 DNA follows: TGCAGTGCTAACAAGCCGGGACTAGCGGGGTTCAGCTACGAGCAGTACTTC. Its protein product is CSANKPGLAGFSYEQYF.

This chain's CDR3 is CASSKASQPSFVEQYF. The CDR3, as DNA: TGTGCCAGCAGCAAAGCCAGTCAGCCATCATTTGTGGAGCAGTACTTC. The rearrangement links TRBV21-1 to TRBJ2-5. TRBV21-1 counts as a pseudogene. The CDR3 extends over 16 amino acids.

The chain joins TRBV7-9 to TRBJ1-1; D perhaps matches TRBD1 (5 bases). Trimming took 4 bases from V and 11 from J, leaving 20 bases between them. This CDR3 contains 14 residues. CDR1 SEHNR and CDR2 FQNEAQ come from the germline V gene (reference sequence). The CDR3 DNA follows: TGTGCCAGCAGCTCACCAGGACAAACAAGACGCGCTTTCTTT. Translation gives CASSSPGQTRRAFF.